The rows below give T cell receptor beta chains drawn from one sample of a study of blood T cell repertoires in COVID-19. Using immunoSEQ multiplex PCR, the repertoire was profiled, and TCRdb retains in-frame clones only, with some absent. The sample includes approximately 230,000 clones, under 90% of them seen just once. The sample taken for sequencing was PBMCs or T cells enriched from blood (not recorded which). The receptor source for this set is a man aged 40-49 years who had recovered from COVID-19. Each CDR3 is given with its conserved first and last residue. The D gene is left open where the match is weak. A clone size is listed for some rows: how often the clone was seen (once, few, many), or a class if it is expanded.

j_gene,d_gene,abundance,v_gene,CDR3aa,CDR3nt
TRBJ2-2,.,.,TRBV2,CASSETRNTGELFF,TGTGCCAGCAGTGAGACAAGGAACACCGGGGAGCTGTTTTTT
TRBJ2-6,.,.,TRBV7-2,CASSLIFGGANVLTF,TGTGCCAGCAGTCTAATCTTCGGGGGGGCCAACGTCCTGACTTTC
TRBJ1-6,TRBD1,.,TRBV30,CAHDRGGSPLHF,TGTGCCCACGACAGGGGTGGTTCACCCCTCCACTTT
TRBJ1-5,TRBD1,.,TRBV3-1/TRBV3-2,CASSQDGRGINQPQHF,TGTGCCAGCAGCCAAGACGGCAGGGGGATTAATCAGCCCCAGCATTTT
TRBJ2-5,TRBD1,.,TRBV29-1,CSGRTGKETQYF,TGCAGCGGTCGGACAGGGAAGGAGACCCAGTACTTC
TRBJ2-5,.,.,TRBV4-2,CASSKGLGPGQHLRETQYF,TGTGCCAGCAGCAAGGGGTTGGGACCGGGACAACATCTTCGGGAGACCCAGTACTTC
TRBJ1-1,.,once,TRBV5-4,CASSWGGQGGTEAFF,TGTGCCAGCAGCTGGGGAGGGCAGGGAGGCACTGAAGCTTTCTTT
TRBJ1-6,.,once,TRBV5-6,CASSLRTPGGDSPLHF,TGTGCCAGCAGCTTGAGGACACCTGGAGGGGATTCACCCCTCCACTTT
TRBJ2-1,TRBD2,once,TRBV5-1,CASSLGLSGTSGYNEQFF,TGCGCCAGCAGCTTGGGCTTGTCCGGGACTAGCGGGTACAATGAGCAGTTCTTC
TRBJ2-1,TRBD1,.,TRBV7-2,CASRQGAFNEQFF,TGTGCCAGCAGACAGGGGGCATTCAATGAGCAGTTCTTC
TRBJ2-1,TRBD2,.,TRBV24-1,CATSDALTSGGIKSYNEQFF,TGTGCCACCAGTGACGCCTTGACTAGCGGGGGGATCAAATCCTACAATGAGCAGTTCTTC
TRBJ1-4,.,few,TRBV28,CASTEGTNEKLFF,TGTGCCAGCACGGAGGGAACTAATGAAAAACTGTTTTTT
TRBJ1-4,.,.,TRBV27,CASSNRAANEKLFF,TGTGCCAGCAGCAACAGGGCAGCGAATGAAAAACTGTTTTTT
TRBJ2-5,.,.,TRBV2,CASSELGAGGETQYF,TGTGCCAGCAGTGAACTAGGGGCCGGGGGAGAGACCCAGTACTTC
TRBJ2-7,.,.,TRBV6-1,CASSDPHEDEQYF,TGTGCCAGCAGTGACCCCCACGAGGACGAGCAGTACTTC
TRBJ2-2,.,.,TRBV9,CASSVELANTGELFF,TGTGCCAGCAGCGTTGAATTAGCGAACACCGGGGAGCTGTTTTTT
TRBJ1-4,.,.,TRBV7-9,CASSLPAGAPTTNEKLFF,TGTGCCAGCAGCTTACCGGCTGGAGCTCCAACAACTAATGAAAAACTGTTTTTT
TRBJ1-6,TRBD1,.,TRBV4-3,CASSQAPDRDNSPLHF,TGCGCCAGCAGCCAAGCACCCGACAGGGATAATTCACCCCTCCACTTT
TRBJ1-5,.,.,TRBV6-6,CASRRQVGQPQHF,TGTGCCAGCAGGCGACAGGTCGGACAGCCCCAGCATTTT
TRBJ2-7,TRBD1,.,TRBV25-1,CASSTGLHEQYF,TGTGCCAGTTCGACAGGGCTCCACGAGCAGTACTTC
TRBJ1-2,.,.,TRBV6-5,CASSYFTGYGYTF,TGTGCCAGCAGTTACTTCACAGGATATGGCTACACCTTC
TRBJ2-2,.,.,TRBV7-9,CASSRDGRGTGELFF,TGTGCCAGCAGCCGTGACGGCCGGGGAACCGGGGAGCTGTTTTTT
TRBJ2-2,.,.,TRBV19,CASSLRGTGELFF,TGTGCCAGTTCCTTACGCGGCACCGGGGAGCTGTTTTTT
TRBJ2-3,TRBD2,.,TRBV19,CASSMASGATDTQYF,TGTGCCAGTAGTATGGCTAGCGGGGCCACAGATACGCAGTATTTT
TRBJ2-1,.,.,TRBV9,CASSTQVKVGNEQFF,TGTGCCAGCAGCACCCAGGTAAAAGTTGGCAATGAGCAGTTCTTC
TRBJ2-7,.,.,TRBV14,CASSPSSYEQYF,TGTGCCAGCAGCCCATCCTCCTACGAGCAGTACTTC
TRBJ2-7,TRBD1,.,TRBV30,CAWSVLQGGGEQYF,TGTGCCTGGTCCGTTCTTCAAGGGGGCGGCGAGCAGTACTTC
TRBJ1-1,.,.,TRBV7-9,CASRKTDNTEAFF,TGTGCCAGCAGAAAAACAGATAACACTGAAGCTTTCTTT
TRBJ1-2,.,once,TRBV11-2,CASSPPKIGGYGYTF,TGTGCCAGCAGCCCACCAAAAATCGGGGGGTATGGCTACACCTTC
TRBJ2-3,.,.,TRBV7-7,CASSLSGADTQYF,TGTGCCAGCAGCTTATCTGGAGCCGATACGCAGTATTTT
TRBJ2-1,TRBD2,.,TRBV7-2,CASSWSGTSGGGSYNEQFF,TGTGCCAGCAGCTGGTCCGGGACTAGCGGGGGGGGCTCCTACAATGAGCAGTTCTTC
TRBJ2-1,.,.,TRBV9,CASSVTTGNTYNEQFF,TGTGCCAGCAGCGTAACCACAGGGAATACCTACAATGAGCAGTTCTTC
TRBJ1-4,.,.,TRBV6-5,CASSYDRSTDEKLFF,TGTGCCAGCAGTTACGACAGGTCGACGGATGAAAAACTGTTTTTT
TRBJ1-1,TRBD1,once,TRBV27,CASSLRTGKGTEAFF,TGTGCCAGCAGTCTACGGACAGGGAAGGGTACTGAAGCTTTCTTT